Listed below are T cell receptor beta chains from one sample, sequenced in a study of neurological immune-mediated disorders. TCRdb itself ran the 5' RACE reads through MiXCR, one entry per CDR3 protein. The top ten clones hold roughly 22% of a sample with about 20,000 distinct CDR3 sequences, less than 11% of them seen once. Sequencing was performed on PBMCs. These receptors were collected from an older woman with HTLV-1-associated myelopathy (HAM/TSP). Each CDR3 is given with its conserved first and last residue. D genes are given only for firm matches. Part of the rows lack a size; the others show once, few, many or a class for expanded clones.

clone_size d_call j_call v_call cdr3_aa cdr3_nt
many TRBD1 TRBJ2-3 TRBV20-1 CSAGQGRGTDTQYF TGCAGTGCTGGACAGGGAAGGGGCACAGATACGCAGTATTTT
many TRBD1 TRBJ2-3 TRBV5-1 CASSLRTGGTDTQYF TGCGCCAGCAGCTTGAGGACAGGGGGCACAGATACGCAGTATTTT
many - TRBJ1-1 TRBV29-1 CSVFDANTEAFF TGCAGCGTTTTTGATGCGAACACTGAAGCTTTCTTT
many - TRBJ1-4 TRBV20-1 CSARSSGQGWSEKLFF TGCAGTGCTAGATCCTCGGGGCAGGGGTGGAGCGAAAAACTGTTTTTT
many TRBD1 TRBJ2-7 TRBV7-2 CASSLVGTGGVNYEQYF TGTGCCAGCAGCTTAGTAGGGACAGGGGGCGTTAACTACGAGCAGTACTTC
many - TRBJ2-2 TRBV7-7 CASSLGLNTGELFF TGTGCTAGCAGCTTAGGACTCAACACCGGGGAGCTGTTTTTT
many - TRBJ1-6 TRBV6-1 CASSAGPYNSPLHF TGTGCCAGCAGCGCAGGACCCTATAATTCACCCCTCCACTTT
many TRBD2 TRBJ2-3 TRBV7-2 CASSPNLAGGTDTQYF TGTGCCAGCAGCCCTAACCTAGCGGGGGGCACAGATACGCAGTATTTT
many TRBD1 TRBJ1-2 TRBV6-5 CASTTDRGSYGYTF TGTGCCAGCACTACGGACAGGGGATCCTATGGCTACACCTTC
- TRBD1 TRBJ1-2 TRBV6-1 CASRQIQGGREYGYTF TGTGCCAGCAGACAGATACAGGGGGGGAGAGAATATGGCTACACCTTC
many TRBD1 TRBJ2-2 TRBV5-1 CASSLSGQGATGELFF TGCGCCAGCAGCTTGTCGGGACAGGGGGCCACCGGGGAGCTGTTTTTT
many - TRBJ2-4 TRBV20-1 CSAPLGKNIQYF TGCAGTGCACCCTTGGGCAAAAACATTCAGTACTTC
many - TRBJ2-5 TRBV4-2 CASSLGQGEETQYF TGTGCCAGCAGCCTAGGACAAGGAGAAGAGACCCAGTACTTC
many - TRBJ1-3 TRBV5-1 CASSLGGQGSGNTIYF TGCGCCAGCAGCTTGGGAGGTCAGGGCTCTGGAAACACCATATATTTT
many - TRBJ2-5 TRBV7-8 CASSLVVVRHGYGRETQYF TGTGCCAGCAGCTTAGTGGTGGTGCGACACGGCTACGGCCGGGAGACCCAGTACTTC
many TRBD2 TRBJ2-3 TRBV10-2 CASSAGAGNTDTQYF TGCGCCAGCAGTGCCGGAGCGGGGAACACAGATACGCAGTATTTT
many - TRBJ2-5 TRBV5-1 CASSLFQYEWGQETQYF TGCGCCAGCAGCCTATTCCAGTACGAGTGGGGGCAAGAGACCCAGTACTTC
many TRBD1 TRBJ2-7 TRBV7-7 CASSLEGRTGAYEQYF TGTGCCAGCAGCTTAGAGGGGAGGACAGGGGCCTACGAGCAGTACTTC
many - TRBJ1-1 TRBV4-1 CASSGRMNTEAFF TGCGCCAGCAGCGGACGGATGAACACTGAAGCTTTCTTT
- TRBD2 TRBJ2-7 TRBV5-1 CASSLGQLAGYEQYF TGCGCCAGCAGCTTGGGCCAACTAGCGGGCTACGAGCAGTACTTC
few - TRBJ1-1 TRBV6-1 CASVMGRAHTEAFF TGTGCCAGCGTGATGGGCAGGGCACACACTGAAGCTTTCTTT